This T cell receptor beta chain came from a study of CD8+CD57+ T cells in acquired aplastic anemia. Study-wide context: The average for DNA from sorted CD4+ and CD8+ cells was about 2.9 ug. Among healthy donors, CD4+ cells averaged roughly 11 million reads. General observations from the study: Statistical testing detected no significant gap in CD8+ Simpson's diversity between patients and controls. Patients and controls had in common 25 to 30 CD8+ CDR3 sequences.

In regard to this clonotype: What it recognizes is unknown.

CDR1 MNHEY and CDR2 SVGAGI come from the germline V gene. Trimming shortened V by 0 bases and J by 1 base, and 12 bases separated the two germline ends. The CDR3 runs to 16 residues. Genomic DNA was employed as the template in profiling TCR beta VDJ and CDR3. TCRdb used MiXCR to reprocess the reads, holding one entry per CDR3 protein. Of around 51,000 distinct CDR3 sequences in the sample, over 60% are singletons; the top ten hold about a third. The source of this sequence is a human donor in good health, serving as a control. Sequenced material: sorted CD4+, CD8+, or CD8+CD57+ T cells (not recorded which) from PBMCs. J is TRBJ1-1 and V is TRBV6-5; D is uncertain. CDR3 loop: CASSYSSARWNTEAFF. The CDR3, as DNA: TGTGCCAGCAGTTACTCGTCGGCCCGGTGGAACACTGAAGCTTTCTTT.